A single sample gave rise to the 23 T cell receptor beta chains below, sequenced in a study of T cell responses to AZD1222 COVID-19 vaccine. Clones were sequenced by immunoSEQ multiplex PCR, and TCRdb holds only the in-frame ones, with some missing. The repertoire consists of 140,000 or so clones, with roughly 93% occurring once and the leading ten covering 1.5% to 2.5%. The sample was peripheral blood, taken 28 days after the second AZD1222 dose. The source of these receptors is an adult who received the AZD1222 COVID-19 vaccine.

The chain carries TRBV5-1 and TRBJ1-1; 8 bases agree with TRBD1. The CDR3 has 13 residues. Germline CDR1 SGHRS, CDR2 YFSETQ. V was pared by 1 base and J by 5 bases, with 1 base of the junction left unmatched. This chain's CDR3 is CASSLRQGTEAFF. CDR3 sequence (DNA): TGCGCCAGCAGCTTGAGACAGGGGACTGAAGCTTTCTTT.

The chain couples TRBV5-5 to TRBJ2-7, with D unresolved. Germline V CDR1 and CDR2: SGHKS, YYEKEE (reference sequence). V shed 3 bases and J shed 3 bases, with 13 bases lying between them. The CDR3 has 14 amino acids. CDR3 amino acids: CASSSTHLIYEQYF. The DNA for the CDR3 is TGTGCCAGCAGCTCCACCCACCTGATCTACGAGCAGTACTTC.

The V gene is TRBV9, the J gene TRBJ1-5; D is uncertain. The germline CDR1 and CDR2 sequences are SGDLS and YYNGEE. This CDR3 has 15 amino acids. Trimming removed 0 bases from V and 4 bases from J, with 11 bases in between. Written as DNA, the CDR3 is TGTGCCAGCAGCGTAGATGGTTTCTCGAATCAGCCCCAGCATTTT. Its translation: CASSVDGFSNQPQHF.

The chain's CDR3 is CASSSLAGGYEQFF. CDR3 sequence (DNA): TGTGCCAGCTCATCGCTAGCGGGAGGGTATGAGCAGTTCTTC. The chain uses TRBV18 and TRBJ2-1; TRBD2 agrees at 12 bases. The germline gives CDR1 KGHSH, CDR2 LQKENI. The CDR3 runs 14 residues. With 5 bases clipped from V and 8 bases from J, the junction kept 4 bases outside the gene matches.

The chain carries TRBV5-6 and TRBJ1-2, with a tentative D call TRBD1 (6 bases). With 4 bases removed from V and 8 bases from J, the gap between germline ends came to 18 bases. The CDR3 is made up of 14 amino acids. Germline V gene sequence: CDR1 SGHDT, CDR2 YYEEEE. The CDR3 here is CASSLGGGEQGYTF. The CDR3 DNA reads TGTGCCAGCAGCCTGGGAGGGGGTGAGCAGGGCTACACCTTC.

CDR3 in DNA: TGTGCCACCAGCAGATTTTCCACCGGCGGGGGCCACAATGAGCAGTTCTTC. Translated, it gives CATSRFSTGGGHNEQFF. The chain links TRBV15 to TRBJ2-1; D perhaps matches TRBD2 (7 bases). Trimming shortened V by 2 bases and J by 5 bases, and 19 bases separated the two germline ends. This CDR3 region has 17 residues. From germline, CDR1 is LNHNV and CDR2 YYDKDF (reference sequence).

The CDR3, as DNA: TGTGCCAGCAGCCCCCATAGGTTCGGCAACACTGAAGCTTTCTTT. The encoded protein is CASSPHRFGNTEAFF. The V gene is TRBV9, the J gene TRBJ1-1; D unresolved. The CDR3 runs 15 residues. The V end lost 4 bases, the J end lost 2 bases, and 15 bases lay between the germline ends. The germline V gene has CDR1 SGDLS and CDR2 YYNGEE.

CDR3 sequence reads: CAISVTSGDGNQPQHF. Here the CDR3 DNA reads TGTGCCATCAGTGTCACCTCAGGGGACGGCAATCAGCCCCAGCATTTT. The chain recombines TRBV10-3 with TRBJ1-5; the D gene is possibly TRBD1 (6 bases). The CDR3 is 16 amino acids. Germline V CDR1 and CDR2: ENHRY, SYGVKD. The V end was cut by 4 bases, the J end by 2 bases, with 15 bases between.

The chain combines TRBV6-1 with TRBJ2-2; tentative D call: TRBD2 (5 bases). CDR1 MNHNS and CDR2 SASEGT come from the germline V gene. V was trimmed by 1 base and J by 1 base, leaving 7 bases between them. There are 15 residues in the CDR3. CDR3 nucleotide sequence: TGTGCCAGCAGTGAAGTTGGAGGGAACACCGGGGAGCTGTTTTTT. Its translation is CASSEVGGNTGELFF.

This clone was counted a single time. In DNA form, the CDR3 reads TGTGCCAGCAGCTTGGGACTAGCGAACACCGGGGAGCTGTTTTTT. This sequence encodes CASSLGLANTGELFF. This chain connects TRBV5-4 to TRBJ2-2; a possible D gene is TRBD2 (6 bases). Germline V gene lookup returns CDR1 SGHNT and CDR2 YYREEE (reference sequence). V shed 0 bases and J shed 0 bases, with 6 bases lying between them. The length of the CDR3 is 15 residues.

This clone was seen only once. This sequence joins TRBV3-1 (or the pseudogene TRBV3-2) and TRBJ2-3, with TRBD2 identical over 15 bases. The CDR3 is 20 residues long. Trimming at V came to 6 bases and at J to 0 bases, leaving 13 bases not matched to a gene. CDR1 and CDR2 (germline): LGHDT, YNNKEL (reference sequence). The CDR3 sequence: CASSDSPSGLAGGSTDTQYF. DNA for the CDR3: TGTGCCAGCAGTGACAGTCCCTCGGGACTAGCGGGGGGTAGCACAGATACGCAGTATTTT.

The V call is TRBV11-2, the J call TRBJ2-1; TRBD2 agrees at 13 bases. V lost 3 bases, J lost 4 bases, and 12 bases stayed unmatched. The CDR3 is 19 residues long. Germline V gives CDR1 SGHAT, CDR2 FQNNGV. CDR3 bases: TGTGCCAGCAGCTTTCCACAGGACCAGGGACTAGCGGGGTACAATGAGCAGTTCTTC. It specifies CASSFPQDQGLAGYNEQFF.

V and J are TRBV18 and TRBJ2-3; 9 bases are a match to TRBD1. Germline loops: CDR1 KGHSH, CDR2 LQKENI. J was trimmed by 6 bases and V by 3 bases; bases with no gene match: 7. This CDR3 is built from 15 residues. The CDR3, as DNA: TGTGCCAGCTCACCTTGGACAGGGGATCGGGATACGCAGTATTTT. Protein product: CASSPWTGDRDTQYF.

This clone came up once. V gene TRBV7-6 combines with J gene TRBJ2-7; weak D call: TRBD2 (5 bases). The ends were cut back, 1 base at V and 6 bases at J, with 10 bases in the middle. This CDR3 comprises 13 residues. CDR1 is SGHVS and CDR2 is FNYEAQ in the germline V gene. The CDR3 DNA reads as TGTGCCAGCAGCTTAGAGGAGCGGTTCGAGCAGTACTTC. It specifies CASSLEERFEQYF.

The chain combines TRBV19 with TRBJ1-2; 9 bases match TRBD1. Trimming at V came to 3 bases and at J to 0 bases, leaving 2 bases not matched to a gene. The CDR3 is 15 amino acids. Germline V gives CDR1 LNHDA, CDR2 SQIVND (reference sequence). This chain's CDR3 is CASSMGTGSNYGYTF. The CDR3 DNA is TGTGCCAGTAGTATGGGGACAGGGTCTAACTATGGCTACACCTTC.

This clone was found a few times. The chain employs TRBV3-1 (or the pseudogene TRBV3-2) and TRBJ1-1; 9 nucleotides agree with TRBD1. CDR1 LGHDT and CDR2 YNNKEL come from the germline V gene (reference sequence). Unmatched junction bases numbered 6, after V lost 6 bases and J lost 4 bases. This CDR3 contains 14 residues. CDR3 bases: TGTGCCAGCAGTACTATGACAGGGGGCACTGAAGCTTTCTTT. Protein sequence: CASSTMTGGTEAFF.

The chain has TRBV29-1 and TRBJ1-2; D gene unclear. Germline V gives CDR1 SQVTM, CDR2 ANQGSEA. The length of the CDR3 is 9 residues. Between the trimmed V and J ends, which lost 2 bases and 8 bases, there was a span of 3 bases. The CDR3 spells CSVENGYTF. The CDR3 DNA is TGCAGCGTTGAAAACGGCTACACCTTC. Supplemented by reference TRBV29-1 and TRBJ1-2, the full variable domain reads SAVISQKPSRDICQRGTSLTIQCQVDSQVTMMFWYRQQPGQSLTLIATANQGSEATYESGFVIDKFPISRPNLTFSTLTVSNMSPEDSSIYLCSVENGYTFGSGTRLTVV.

The chain has TRBV6-1 and TRBJ2-1; weak D call: TRBD1 (5 bases). The germline gives CDR1 MNHNS, CDR2 SASEGT. V was pared by 3 bases and J by 7 bases, with 13 bases between. There are 14 residues in the CDR3. The CDR3 bases are TGTGCCAGCAGTGACAGGCAGGGTGAAAATGAGCAGTTCTTC. Translated: CASSDRQGENEQFF.

J is TRBJ1-1 and V is TRBV3-1 (or the pseudogene TRBV3-2); D is unresolved. V was clipped by 2 bases and J by 5 bases, with 9 bases between them. Germline assignment: CDR1 LGHDT and CDR2 YNNKEL (reference sequence). This CDR3 contains 13 residues. The DNA of the CDR3 is TGTGCCAGCAGCCAATTCTTTGGGACTGAAGCTTTCTTT. It translates to CASSQFFGTEAFF.

The V call is TRBV5-6, the J call TRBJ1-5, with D uncertain. V was trimmed by 4 bases and J by 6 bases, leaving 14 bases between them. CDR1 SGHDT and CDR2 YYEEEE come from the germline V gene. The CDR3 contains 14 residues. The CDR3 DNA sequence: TGTGCCAGCAGCGGCGGCGGCATCAGTCAGCCCCAGCATTTT. Its protein is CASSGGGISQPQHF.

The chain employs TRBV7-9 and TRBJ2-5, with D tentatively TRBD2 (7 bases). Germline CDR1 SEHNR, CDR2 FQNEAQ (reference sequence). This CDR3 has 15 amino acids. Trimming pared 3 bases from V and 3 bases from J, leaving 14 bases between. The DNA of the CDR3 is TGTGCCAGCAGCTTTTTGGGGGGGCTCGAAGAGACCCAGTACTTC. Protein product: CASSFLGGLEETQYF.

The chain joins TRBV13 to TRBJ1-2, with a weak D call TRBD1 (5 bases). V lost 5 bases, J lost 4 bases, and 8 bases lay in between. From germline, CDR1 is PRHDT and CDR2 FYEKMQ (reference sequence). The CDR3 consists of 12 residues. This chain's CDR3 is CASSGTGYGYTF. DNA for the CDR3: TGTGCCAGCAGCGGCACAGGCTATGGCTACACCTTC.

This clone appeared once. CDR3 protein: CASSERLNTEAFF. The CDR3 nucleotides are TGTGCCAGCAGTGAGAGATTGAACACTGAAGCTTTCTTT. The rearrangement joins TRBV2 to TRBJ1-1, with unresolved D. The V gene lost 3 bases and the J gene lost 0 bases, with 5 bases spanning the gap. Germline assignment: CDR1 SNHLY and CDR2 FYNNEI. CDR3 size: 13 residues.